One T cell receptor beta chain is described in this entry. Measured with immunoSEQ multiplex PCR; TCRdb has only the in-frame clones, and not every one. The sample carries some 83,000 clones, about 90% recorded once. The data originate from a study of T cell changes during pregnancy in multiple sclerosis. This CDR3 region has 15 residues. The V gene's germline CDR1 is LNHDA and CDR2 SQIVND (reference sequence). Trimming shortened V by 8 bases and J by 7 bases, and 21 bases separated the two germline ends. The rearrangement uses TRBV19 and TRBJ1-5; maybe TRBD1 (6 bases). The TCR originated in a female donor in good health, serving as a control in a pregnancy study. Some clones in this sample may be carry-over from other donors' samples. The material sequenced was PBMCs, taken in the first trimester of pregnancy. The CDR3 spells CASSLPGQKGQPQHF. DNA for the CDR3: TGTGCCAGTTCTCTCCCGGGACAAAAAGGACAGCCCCAGCATTTT.